There are many counts of the clone carrying this T cell receptor (beta chain). The data originate from a study of T cell repertoires in cytomegalovirus infection. Trimming at V came to 1 base and at J to 4 bases, leaving 7 bases not matched to a gene. There are 16 residues in the CDR3. Each CDR3 protein is one row after TCRdb ran MiXCR on the reads. The data hold 65,000 to 95,000 distinct CDR3 sequences, with more than 3.5% observed a single time. The gene calls are TRBV12-3 or TRBV12-4 and TRBJ2-7; 10 bases are a match to TRBD1. This TCR derives from a human donor in good health (CMV status not recorded). Some clones in this sample may be carry-over from other donors' samples. Sample: PBMCs. The CDR3 DNA is TGTGCCAGCAGTTTAGTTGGGGACAGGGGCATGTACGAGCAGTACTTC. Its translation: CASSLVGDRGMYEQYF.